This T cell receptor beta chain was captured in a study of response to subunit inactivated influenza vaccine. Concerning this clonotype: Antigen: not known.

Overall study findings and caveats: Each seasonal influenza vaccination recruits few new T cells, the authors suggested.

TCRdb processed the RT-PCR reads anew with MiXCR; each CDR3 protein has one entry. This table has approximately 680,000 distinct CDR3 sequences, approximately 15% appearing once. The receptor's source is a man aged 50 to 60 who received an inactivated influenza vaccine. Sequenced here: PBMCs from blood, sampled about 13 days after vaccination.

The CDR3 protein is CASSEGPGGTFF. The CDR3, as DNA: TGCGCCAGCAGTGAGGGCCCGGGGGGCACGTTCTTC. The chain links TRBV10-1 to TRBJ2-1, with D possibly TRBD2 on 7 matching bases. This CDR3 is 12 amino acids long. CDR1 is WNHNN and CDR2 is SYGVQD in the germline V gene (reference sequence). V was trimmed by 2 bases and J by 15 bases, leaving 14 bases between them.